This is a list of T cell receptor beta chains from one sample in a study of CD8+ T cells in alopecia areata. The table came from immunoSEQ multiplex PCR; TCRdb's copy has only in-frame clones and leaves some out. The sample carries 170,000 or so clones, 53% recorded once. The specimen comprised CD8+ T cells sorted from blood, sampled at week 24, from a patient treated with tofacitinib. These receptor sequences come from a human donor with alopecia areata. CDR3s include the opening cysteine and the closing phenylalanine or tryptophan. The order of the fields is clone size, V gene, CDR3 protein. Clone size is shown for a subset of rows, as once, few, many or a class of expanded clone.

>few|TRBV4-3
CASSRIGEELFF
>few|TRBV5-1
CASSGGSEKLFF
>NA|TRBV11-2
CASSSSEDSSPLHF
>NA|TRBV25-1
CASRQGGAAFF
>NA|TRBV15
CATSRDLLGQPQHF
>few|TRBV7-3
CASSLTVGDPYGYTF
>NA|TRBV6-1
CASSDRQGGHEQYF
>NA|TRBV30
CAWSVLAGAGGTDTQYF
>few|TRBV2
CASSGQERLNSPLHF
>NA|TRBV27
CASSLGRGNYGYTF
>NA|TRBV13
CASSPESSDTQYF
>few|TRBV4-3
CASSQDAGSSYNEQFF
>NA|TRBV19
CASTGAIGRRAINEKLFF
>few|TRBV28
CASSLGTGGWYEQYF
>NA|TRBV6-5
CASRGQGTEAFF
>NA|TRBV9
CASSVQSATYGYTF
>NA|TRBV30
CAWSVTSGREKLFF
>NA|TRBV5-1
CASSSNWEMYF
>NA|TRBV6-5
CASAPLRGENEQFF
>few|TRBV7-9
CASSLGTDEQYF
>once|TRBV30
CAWSVDGNSPLHF
>NA|TRBV4-3
CASSQDWGGGPQHF
>NA|TRBV27
CASRTGGRSEAFF
>NA|TRBV15
CATSGDRGGYGYTF
>NA|TRBV2
CASLPGTGATNEKLFF
>NA|TRBV30
CAWSVSSEAFF
>NA|TRBV15
CATSRDSGQNQPQHF
>NA|TRBV15
CATSDNTLAGAINEQFF
>NA|TRBV9
CASRDSKETQYF
>NA|TRBV5-6
CASSLGGIGQPQHF
>NA|TRBV29-1
CSVGQPNNEQFF
>few|TRBV29-1
CSVELSTGTDYGYTF